The clone carrying this T cell receptor (beta chain) was counted ten times or more. What it binds is unknown. Sample time point: persistent/refractory GD, antithyroid drugs over 5 years with positive TRAb. The TCR library was made from RNA that had been extracted from PBMCs in TRIzol. CDR3 regions were amplified by Arm-PCR using iRepertoire HTBI primers to build TCR beta libraries. TCRdb analysed the multiplex PCR reads with MiXCR anew, one entry per CDR3 protein. Among 650,000 to 850,000 distinct CDR3 sequences listed, 30% were seen once. This entry comes from a study of regulatory T cells in long-lasting Graves disease. Whole-study findings and limits: Persistent Graves' patients had lower TCR diversity than newly diagnosed ones. Comparison showed that persistent patients shared more public clonotypes (2,741) than new patients (roughly 1,000).

Germline values: CDR1 LGHDT, CDR2 YNNKEL (reference sequence). V was pared by 5 bases and J by 5 bases, with 12 bases between. The CDR3 is made up of 13 amino acids. The rearrangement uses TRBV3-1 and TRBJ2-5; weak D call: TRBD1 (6 bases). The source was peripheral blood mononuclear cells (PBMCs), collected when the disease was refractory, from a patient treated with antithyroid drugs. This receptor was identified in a female donor with Graves disease. CDR3 in amino acids: CASSDDRPETQYF. CDR3 DNA: TGTGCCAGCAGCGACGACAGGCCGGAGACCCAGTACTTC.